Shown below are 17 T cell receptor beta chains from a single sample sequenced in a study of cytomegalovirus exposure and HLA in healthy donors. Primers included in the PCR were 60 Vbeta and 13 Jbeta primers. Libraries were prepared by immunoSEQ multiplex PCR; TCRdb keeps only in-frame clonotypes and omits some of them. This table has a few hundred thousand clones, roughly 79% appearing once. Sample: PBMCs. These receptors were collected from a man aged 18 to 29 in good health and CMV-seronegative.

V is TRBV6-5 and J is TRBJ2-5, with D possibly being TRBD2 (7 bases). This CDR3 has 14 amino acids. CDR1 and CDR2 from the germline V gene are MNHEY and SVGAGI. Deletions cut 1 base from V and 6 bases from J, with 12 bases between. The CDR3 reads CASSYFGGGQTQYF. CDR3 sequence (DNA): TGTGCCAGCAGTTACTTTGGGGGGGGCCAGACCCAGTACTTC.

The rearrangement joins TRBV6-6 to TRBJ2-7; TRBD2 is a possible D gene (6 bases). The CDR3 totals 15 residues. Trimming stripped 6 bases from V and 8 bases from J, with 23 bases between. CDR1 and CDR2 (germline): MNHNY, SVGAGI (reference sequence). DNA for the CDR3: TGTGCCAGCAGCCCCCCTTCGACCTCGGGGGTGAAGCAGTACTTC. It codes for CASSPPSTSGVKQYF.

The chain recombines TRBV9 with TRBJ2-3; TRBD2 might be the D (5 bases). The V end lost 6 bases, the J end lost 2 bases, and 13 bases lay between the germline ends. The V gene's germline CDR1 is SGDLS and CDR2 YYNGEE. The CDR3 loop spans 14 amino acids. For the CDR3, the DNA is TGTGCCAGCACCAGGACTCCCTACACAGATACGCAGTATTTT. It translates to CASTRTPYTDTQYF.

This rearrangement joins TRBV7-2 to TRBJ1-3; TRBD1 matches at 9 bases. Germline V gives CDR1 SGHTA, CDR2 FQGNSA. J gave up 1 base and V 4 bases, and 2 bases lay outside the gene matches. The CDR3 runs 15 residues. The CDR3 sequence: CASSSGTGSGNTIYF. The CDR3 DNA follows: TGTGCCAGCAGCTCCGGGACAGGGTCTGGAAACACCATATATTTT.

The chain employs TRBV27 and TRBJ1-2; 10 positions agree with TRBD1. This CDR3 comprises 19 residues. Germline V lookup: CDR1 MNHEY, CDR2 SMNVEV (reference sequence). The V gene end was trimmed by 11 bases and the J gene end by 1 base; junction bases not matched to a gene: 22. The chain's CDR3 is CAFHGLDSGQGLINYGYTF. CDR3 DNA: TGTGCCTTCCATGGTTTGGATTCGGGACAGGGGCTGATTAACTATGGCTACACCTTC.

The table lists this clone with a few counts. This chain links TRBV7-9 with TRBJ2-4, with 10 positions matching TRBD2. This CDR3 has 18 amino acids. Per germline, CDR1 SEHNR and CDR2 FQNEAQ (reference sequence). V was pared by 3 bases and J by 0 bases, with 8 bases of the junction left unmatched. The CDR3 loop reads CASSLASGGALAKNIQYF. DNA for the CDR3: TGTGCCAGCAGCTTGGCTAGCGGGGGAGCGCTAGCCAAAAACATTCAGTACTTC.

The chain joins TRBV6-5 to TRBJ1-5; unclear D gene. Germline loops: CDR1 MNHEY, CDR2 SVGAGI. The CDR3 sequence is 15 residues long. Between the trimmed V and J ends, which lost 0 bases and 9 bases, there was a span of 15 bases. DNA of the CDR3: TGTGCCAGCAGTTACTCGATGACCGACTCTCGGCCCCAGCATTTT. It specifies CASSYSMTDSRPQHF.

This chain connects TRBV14 to TRBJ2-5; 7 nucleotides align to TRBD1. Germline V gene sequence: CDR1 SGHDN, CDR2 FVKESK. The CDR3 is 13 residues long. Losses at the gene ends were 4 bases for V and 12 bases for J; bases not matched to a gene: 11. CDR3 sequence: CASSRLEPGQKYF. The CDR3 region has the DNA TGTGCCAGCAGCCGGCTGGAACCGGGACAGAAGTACTTC.

The chain carries TRBV25-1 and TRBJ2-5, with unresolved D. Gene TRBJ2-7 matches the end of the DNA better, so the J call may be wrong. The V gene's germline CDR1 is MGHDK and CDR2 SYGVNS. The CDR3 is made up of 16 amino acids. CDR3 in DNA: TGTGCCAGCAGTGAATATGGGCAGGTCCGACCCTACGAGCAGTACTTC. It translates to CASSEYGQVRPYEQYF.

The CDR3 region is CASSLAGAYSGANVLTF. The DNA for the CDR3 is TGTGCCAGCAGCTTAGCGGGGGCGTACTCTGGGGCCAACGTCCTGACTTTC. This chain connects TRBV7-6 to TRBJ2-6; D may be TRBD1 (6 bases). CDR1 is SGHVS, CDR2 FNYEAQ, per germline. This CDR3 comprises 17 residues. V dropped 0 bases and J dropped 0 bases, with 9 bases sitting between them.

This chain joins TRBV30 and TRBJ1-1; 7 positions match TRBD1. Losses at the gene ends were 7 bases for V and 4 bases for J; bases not matched to a gene: 9. CDR3 length: 13 amino acids. Germline-derived CDR1 and CDR2 are GTSNPN and SVGIG (reference sequence). The DNA for the CDR3 is TGTGCCTTAACAGGGGCCGGTGGCACTGAAGCTTTCTTT. Encoded protein: CALTGAGGTEAFF.

This clone was counted only a few times. The V gene is TRBV6-1, the J gene TRBJ1-1; 9 bases are shared with TRBD1. This CDR3 is 11 amino acids long. V shed 6 bases, J shed 11 bases, and the junction held 4 bases outside the gene matches. Germline V gene sequence: CDR1 MNHNS, CDR2 SASEGT. CDR3 DNA sequence: TGTGCCAGCAGCCCGGGACAGGGCGCTTTCTTT. It yields the protein CASSPGQGAFF.

In this sample, this clone turned up a few times. This rearrangement joins TRBV21-1 to TRBJ1-3. TRBV21-1 is annotated as a pseudogene. CDR3 length: 15 residues. CDR3 region: CASIVVSLSGNTIYF. For the CDR3, the DNA is TGTGCCAGCATCGTCGTATCCTTGTCTGGAAACACCATATATTTT.

CDR3 region: CASSSGLAGVTGELFF. CDR3 nucleotide sequence: TGCGCCAGCAGCTCGGGACTAGCGGGAGTCACCGGGGAGCTGTTTTTT. V and J are TRBV4-3 and TRBJ2-2; 14 bases line up with TRBD2. J lost 4 bases, V lost 5 bases, and 3 bases had no gene match. CDR1 and CDR2 from the germline V gene are LGHNA and YSLEER. CDR3 length: 16 residues.

The chain is built from TRBV11-3 and TRBJ1-1, with D possibly being TRBD1 (5 bases). Germline CDR1 is SGHNT and CDR2 is YENEEA. CDR3 length: 15 residues. The V end lost 3 bases, the J end lost 1 base, and 12 bases lay between the germline ends. DNA for the CDR3: TGTGCCAGCAGCTTGGGGGGGGGAACGAACACTGAAGCTTTCTTT. Residues: CASSLGGGTNTEAFF.

This clone is a singleton in its sample. The rearrangement joins TRBV7-2 to TRBJ1-3; tentative D call: TRBD1 (5 bases). Germline-derived CDR1 and CDR2 are SGHTA and FQGNSA. The CDR3 has 14 residues. Trimming removed 5 bases from V and 0 bases from J, with 8 bases in between. CDR3 DNA sequence: TGTGCCAGCAGCATGACAGTCTCTGGAAACACCATATATTTT. This sequence encodes CASSMTVSGNTIYF.

V and J are TRBV2 and TRBJ2-3; D remains unclear. Germline assignment: CDR1 SNHLY and CDR2 FYNNEI. Trimming stripped 2 bases from V and 4 bases from J, with 4 bases between. CDR3 length: 12 residues. This chain's CDR3 is CASSERADTQYF. Written as DNA, the CDR3 is TGTGCCAGCAGTGAACGGGCAGATACGCAGTATTTT.